This TCR beta chain was recovered during a study of beta chain features in type 1 diabetes. Study-level points and caveats: Shortening of TCRB CDR3s, moderate but significant, appeared in all four CD4+ subsets of Type 1 diabetes patients.

A heparinised blood draw that averaged about 110 mL was obtained once from each donor. On this clone: What it recognizes is unknown.

What was sequenced were expressed TCRB transcripts, since all of the isolated RNA had been reverse transcribed. Clones were read by immunoSEQ multiplex PCR, and TCRdb kept only the in-frame ones, dropping some. The top ten clones hold more than 0.009% of a sample with 250,000 to 300,000 clones, roughly 24% of them seen once. The TCR comes from a woman in her 30s with type 1 diabetes. The sequenced sample consisted of naive CD4+ T cells from blood.

CDR3 DNA sequence: TGTGCCAGCAGCGACGGACAGTTCTCTGGAAACACCATATATTTT. It codes for CASSDGQFSGNTIYF. This chain joins TRBV25-1 and TRBJ1-3; perhaps TRBD1 as D (6 bases). V was pared by 6 bases and J by 0 bases, with 12 bases between. CDR3 length equals 15 residues. In germline, CDR1 is MGHDK, CDR2 SYGVNS. Full variable domain (remainder filled in from reference TRBV25-1 and TRBJ1-3): EADIYQTPRYLVIGTGKKITLECSQTMGHDKMYWYQQDPGMELHLIHYSYGVNSTEKGDLSSESTVSRIRTEHFPLTLESARPSHTSQYLCASSDGQFSGNTIYFGEGSWLTVV.